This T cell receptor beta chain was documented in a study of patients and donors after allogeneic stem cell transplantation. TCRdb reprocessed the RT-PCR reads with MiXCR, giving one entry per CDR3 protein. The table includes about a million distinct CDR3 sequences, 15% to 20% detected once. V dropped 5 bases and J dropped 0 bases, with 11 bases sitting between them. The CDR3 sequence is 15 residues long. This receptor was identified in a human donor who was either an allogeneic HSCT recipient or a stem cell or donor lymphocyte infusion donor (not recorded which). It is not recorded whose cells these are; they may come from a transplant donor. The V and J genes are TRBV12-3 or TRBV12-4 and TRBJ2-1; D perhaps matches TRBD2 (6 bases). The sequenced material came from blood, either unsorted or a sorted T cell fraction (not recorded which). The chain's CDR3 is CASSGGSSSYNEQFF. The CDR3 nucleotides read TGTGCCAGCAGTGGGGGGTCGAGCTCCTACAATGAGCAGTTCTTC.